Listed below are T cell receptor beta chains from one sample, sequenced in a study of T-cell memory formation after mild COVID-19. From the 5' RACE reads, TCRdb called clonotypes with MiXCR, one entry per CDR3 protein. The table lists 300,000 to 400,000 distinct CDR3 sequences, around 21% of them singletons. Sample: PBMCs or a T cell subset sorted from them (not recorded which). These receptors were taken from an adult woman who had mild COVID-19 (a few samples of this study predate the infection). Cell type and time point are not known. The CDR3 runs from the conserved cysteine through the conserved F or W. The D gene is left open where the match is weak. Clone size is shown for a subset of rows, as once, few, many or a class of expanded clone.

V: TRBV12-3/TRBV12-4
length: 14
D: .
size: many
J: TRBJ2-7
DNA: TGTGCCAGCAGCCGTAGGGGGGATTCCTACGAGCAGTACTTC
CDR3: CASSRRGDSYEQYF

V: TRBV24-1
length: 15
D: .
size: .
J: TRBJ1-2
DNA: TGTGCCACCAGTGATCCCCAAAAGGGTTTCTATGGCTACACCTTC
CDR3: CATSDPQKGFYGYTF

V: TRBV4-3
length: 16
D: TRBD2
size: many
J: TRBJ2-1
DNA: TGCGCCAGCAGCCAAGATCCGGGAGGGGCCTACAATGAGCAGTTCTTC
CDR3: CASSQDPGGAYNEQFF

V: TRBV5-6
length: 14
D: .
size: many
J: TRBJ2-7
DNA: TGTGCCAGCAGCTTTCCGGACCGGGACGCCGGGGAGTACTTC
CDR3: CASSFPDRDAGEYF

V: TRBV5-4
length: 15
D: .
size: few
J: TRBJ2-1
DNA: TGTGCCAGCAGCTTGCGTCAGGGGCGTTTTGATGAGCAGTTCTTC
CDR3: CASSLRQGRFDEQFF

V: TRBV27
length: 16
D: .
size: .
J: TRBJ1-6
DNA: TGTGCCAGCAGTTTACGGAGGGCAAGCCATAATTCACCCCTCCACTTT
CDR3: CASSLRRASHNSPLHF

V: TRBV2
length: 11
D: .
size: .
J: TRBJ1-1
DNA: TGTGCCAGCATGGTGTACACTGAAGCTTTCTTT
CDR3: CASMVYTEAFF

V: TRBV19
length: 13
D: .
size: .
J: TRBJ2-3
DNA: TGTGCCAGTAGCAACGACTACAGATATACGCAGTATTTT
CDR3: CASSNDYRYTQYF

V: TRBV2
length: 16
D: TRBD2
size: .
J: TRBJ2-3
DNA: TGTGCCAGCAGTCGCCGGACTAGCGAGGGTGGAAATACGCAGTATTTT
CDR3: CASSRRTSEGGNTQYF

V: TRBV9
length: 15
D: TRBD2
size: .
J: TRBJ2-5
DNA: TGTGCCAGCAGCGTAGGACTAGCGGCCCAGGGGACCCAGTACTTC
CDR3: CASSVGLAAQGTQYF

V: TRBV7-8
length: 13
D: .
size: few
J: TRBJ2-7
DNA: TGTGCCAGCACCCCTCCGAATTCAGGCGAGCAGTACTTC
CDR3: CASTPPNSGEQYF

V: TRBV4-2
length: 13
D: .
size: .
J: TRBJ2-7
DNA: TGTGCCAGCAGCCAAGGGTTGGACAACGAGCAGTACTTC
CDR3: CASSQGLDNEQYF

V: TRBV2
length: 14
D: TRBD2
size: .
J: TRBJ2-1
DNA: TGTGCCAGCAGTTTGGGACTAGCGTCCGCTGAGCAGTTCTTC
CDR3: CASSLGLASAEQFF

V: TRBV5-1
length: 15
D: .
size: .
J: TRBJ1-2
DNA: TGCGCCAGCAGCTTGGCTTCTAAAGCTAACTATGGCTACACCTTC
CDR3: CASSLASKANYGYTF

V: TRBV11-2
length: 16
D: .
size: .
J: TRBJ2-3
DNA: TGTGCCAGCAGCTTAGTCGGTGGCAGGGGCACAGATACGCAGTATTTT
CDR3: CASSLVGGRGTDTQYF

V: TRBV20-1
length: 12
D: .
size: .
J: TRBJ1-1
DNA: TGCAGTGCTAGAGATGGGCAGACTGAAGCTTTCTTT
CDR3: CSARDGQTEAFF

V: TRBV21-1
length: 15
D: .
size: .
J: TRBJ1-1
DNA: TGTGCCAGCAGCGATACGGGACACCTGAACACTGAAGCTTTCTTT
CDR3: CASSDTGHLNTEAFF